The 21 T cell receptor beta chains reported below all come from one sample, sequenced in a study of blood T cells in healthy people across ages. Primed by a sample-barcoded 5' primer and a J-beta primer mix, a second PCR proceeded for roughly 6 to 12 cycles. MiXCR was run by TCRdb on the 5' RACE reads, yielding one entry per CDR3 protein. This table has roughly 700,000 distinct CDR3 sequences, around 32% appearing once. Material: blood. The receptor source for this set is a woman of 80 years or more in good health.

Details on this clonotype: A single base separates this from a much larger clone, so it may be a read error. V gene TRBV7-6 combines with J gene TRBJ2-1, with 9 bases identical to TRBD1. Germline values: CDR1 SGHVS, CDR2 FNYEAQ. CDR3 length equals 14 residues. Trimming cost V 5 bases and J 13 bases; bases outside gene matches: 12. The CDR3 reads CASSVGQGKETQFF. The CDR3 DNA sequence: TGTGCCAGCAGCGTCGGACAGGGGAAAGAGACCCAGTTCTTC.

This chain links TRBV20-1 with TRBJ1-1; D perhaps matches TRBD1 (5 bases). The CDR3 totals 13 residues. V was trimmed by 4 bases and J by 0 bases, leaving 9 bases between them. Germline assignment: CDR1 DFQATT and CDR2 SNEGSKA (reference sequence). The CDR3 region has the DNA TGCAGTGCTACCCAGGGCTTGAACACTGAAGCTTTCTTT. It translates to CSATQGLNTEAFF.

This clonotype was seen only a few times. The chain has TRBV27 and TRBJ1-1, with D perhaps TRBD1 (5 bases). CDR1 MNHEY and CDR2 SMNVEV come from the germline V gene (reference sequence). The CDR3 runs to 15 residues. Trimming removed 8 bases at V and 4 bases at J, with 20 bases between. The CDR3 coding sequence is TGTGCCAGCGGAAAACAACTTGGAGGGACCACTGAAGCTTTCTTT. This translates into CASGKQLGGTTEAFF.

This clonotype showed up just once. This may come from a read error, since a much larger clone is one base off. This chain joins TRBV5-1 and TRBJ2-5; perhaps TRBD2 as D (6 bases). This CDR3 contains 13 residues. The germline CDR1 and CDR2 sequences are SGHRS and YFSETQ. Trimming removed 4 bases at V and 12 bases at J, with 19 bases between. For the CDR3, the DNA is TGCGCCAGCAGCACTACCTGGAGGGCGCCCGAGTACTTC. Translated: CASSTTWRAPEYF.

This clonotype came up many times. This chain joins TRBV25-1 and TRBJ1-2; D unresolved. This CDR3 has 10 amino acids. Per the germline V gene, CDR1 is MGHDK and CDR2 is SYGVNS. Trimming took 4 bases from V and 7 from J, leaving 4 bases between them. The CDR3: CASSGVGYTF. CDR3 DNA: TGTGCCAGCAGTGGGGTTGGCTACACCTTC.

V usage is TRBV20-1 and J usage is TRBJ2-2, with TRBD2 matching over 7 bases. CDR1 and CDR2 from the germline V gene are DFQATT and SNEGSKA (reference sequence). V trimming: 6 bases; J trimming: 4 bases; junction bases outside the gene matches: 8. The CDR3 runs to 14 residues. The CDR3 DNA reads TGCAGTGCGAGGCCCCGGGGGGTCACCGGGGAGCTGTTTTTT. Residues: CSARPRGVTGELFF.

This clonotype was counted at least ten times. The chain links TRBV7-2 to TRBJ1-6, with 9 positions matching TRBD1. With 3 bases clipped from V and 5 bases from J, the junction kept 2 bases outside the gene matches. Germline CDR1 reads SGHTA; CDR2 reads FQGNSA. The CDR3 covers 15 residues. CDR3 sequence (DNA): TGTGCCAGCAGCTTTCGGACAGGGGATAATTCACCCCTCCACTTT. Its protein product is CASSFRTGDNSPLHF.

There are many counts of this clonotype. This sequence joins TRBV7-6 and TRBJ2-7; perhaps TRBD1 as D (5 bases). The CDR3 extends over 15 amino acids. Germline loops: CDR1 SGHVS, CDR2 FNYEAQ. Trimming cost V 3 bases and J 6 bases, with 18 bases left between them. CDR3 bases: TGTGCCAGCAGCTTGTCAATAGGGGTAGGACGCGAGCAGTACTTC. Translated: CASSLSIGVGREQYF.

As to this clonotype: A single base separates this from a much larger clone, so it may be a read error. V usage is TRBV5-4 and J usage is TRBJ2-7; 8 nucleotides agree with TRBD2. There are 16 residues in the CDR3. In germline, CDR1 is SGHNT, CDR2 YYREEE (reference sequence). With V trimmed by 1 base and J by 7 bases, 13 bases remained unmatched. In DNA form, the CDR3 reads TGTGCCAGCAGCTTGCTAGCGGGTCCGTCCTACAATGAGCAGTACTTC. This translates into CASSLLAGPSYNEQYF.

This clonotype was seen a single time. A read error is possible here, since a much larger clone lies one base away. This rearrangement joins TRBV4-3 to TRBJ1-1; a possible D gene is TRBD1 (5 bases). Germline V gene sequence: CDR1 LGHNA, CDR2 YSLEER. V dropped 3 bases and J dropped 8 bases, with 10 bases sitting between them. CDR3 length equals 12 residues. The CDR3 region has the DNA TGCGCCAGCAGCCAGGGGGATCGGGAAGCTTTCTTT. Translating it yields CASSQGDREAFF.

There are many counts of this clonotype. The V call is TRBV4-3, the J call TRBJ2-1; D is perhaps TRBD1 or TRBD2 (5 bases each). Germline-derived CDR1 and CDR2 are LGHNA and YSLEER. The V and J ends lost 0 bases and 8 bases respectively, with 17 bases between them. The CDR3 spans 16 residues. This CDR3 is CASSQDSGTQADEQFF. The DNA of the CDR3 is TGCGCCAGCAGCCAAGATTCGGGGACCCAGGCGGATGAGCAGTTCTTC.

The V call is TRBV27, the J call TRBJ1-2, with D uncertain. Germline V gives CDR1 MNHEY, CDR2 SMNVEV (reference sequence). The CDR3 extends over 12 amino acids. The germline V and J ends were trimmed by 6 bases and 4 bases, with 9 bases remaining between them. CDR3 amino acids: CASRGSFYGYTF. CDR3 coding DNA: TGTGCCAGCAGGGGTTCCTTCTATGGCTACACCTTC.

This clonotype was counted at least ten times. The CDR3 sequence: CSSQSQGGRGYTF. The CDR3 nucleotides are TGCAGTTCCCAGTCCCAGGGAGGTAGAGGCTACACCTTC. V gene TRBV20-1 combines with J gene TRBJ1-2, with a weak D call TRBD1 (5 bases). The V end was cut by 8 bases, the J end by 8 bases, with 21 bases between. The CDR3 is 13 residues long. Germline loops: CDR1 DFQATT, CDR2 SNEGSKA (reference sequence).

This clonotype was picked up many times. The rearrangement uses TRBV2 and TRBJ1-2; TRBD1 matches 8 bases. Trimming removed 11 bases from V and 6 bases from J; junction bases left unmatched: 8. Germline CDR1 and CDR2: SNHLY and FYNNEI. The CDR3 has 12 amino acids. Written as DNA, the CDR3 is TGTGCCGGTCACAGGGGGAGGGATGGCTACACCTTC. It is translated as CAGHRGRDGYTF.

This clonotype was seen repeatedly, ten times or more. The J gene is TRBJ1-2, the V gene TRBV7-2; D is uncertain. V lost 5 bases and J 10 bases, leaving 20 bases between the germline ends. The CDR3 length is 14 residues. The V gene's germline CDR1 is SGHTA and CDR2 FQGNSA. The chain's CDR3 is CASSPRTVRRDYTF. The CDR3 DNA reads TGTGCCAGCAGCCCAAGGACGGTCAGGCGGGACTACACCTTC.

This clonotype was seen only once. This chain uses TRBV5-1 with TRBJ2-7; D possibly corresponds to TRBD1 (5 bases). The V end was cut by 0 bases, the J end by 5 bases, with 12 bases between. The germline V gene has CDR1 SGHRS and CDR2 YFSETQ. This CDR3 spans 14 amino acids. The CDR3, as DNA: TGCGCCAGCAGCTTGGAAGGGGCGCTGGACGAGCAGTACTTC. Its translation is CASSLEGALDEQYF. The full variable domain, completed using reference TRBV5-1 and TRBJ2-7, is KAGVTQTPRYLIKTRGQQVTLSCSPISGHRSVSWYQQTPGQGLQFLFEYFSETQRNKGNFPGRFSGRQFSNSRSEMNVSTLELGDSALYLCASSLEGALDEQYFGPGTRLTVT.

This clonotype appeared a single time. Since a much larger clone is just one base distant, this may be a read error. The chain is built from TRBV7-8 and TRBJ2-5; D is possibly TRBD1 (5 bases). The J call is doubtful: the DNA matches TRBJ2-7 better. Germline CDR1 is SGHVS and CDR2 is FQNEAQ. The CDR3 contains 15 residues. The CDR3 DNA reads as TGTGCCAGCAGCTTAGAATCGCAGGGTCGTTACGAGCAGTACTTC. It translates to CASSLESQGRYEQYF.

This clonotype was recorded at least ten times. The CDR3 DNA is TGCGCCAGCAGCCAAGGCGGGGGGTCCCAAGAGACCCAGTACTTC. Its protein is CASSQGGGSQETQYF. The chain uses TRBV4-1 and TRBJ2-5; 8 nucleotides line up with TRBD2. CDR3 size: 15 residues. From germline, CDR1 is MGHRA and CDR2 YSYEKL. The V and J ends lost 1 base and 1 base, in that order; junction bases with no gene match: 2.

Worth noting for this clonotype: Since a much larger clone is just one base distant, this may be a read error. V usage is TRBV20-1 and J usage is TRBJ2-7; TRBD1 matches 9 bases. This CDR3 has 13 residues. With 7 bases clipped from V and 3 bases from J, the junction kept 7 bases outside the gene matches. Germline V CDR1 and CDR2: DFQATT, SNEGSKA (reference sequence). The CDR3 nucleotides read TGCAGTGTCGGGACAGGGATTGGCTACGAGCAGTACTTC. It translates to CSVGTGIGYEQYF.

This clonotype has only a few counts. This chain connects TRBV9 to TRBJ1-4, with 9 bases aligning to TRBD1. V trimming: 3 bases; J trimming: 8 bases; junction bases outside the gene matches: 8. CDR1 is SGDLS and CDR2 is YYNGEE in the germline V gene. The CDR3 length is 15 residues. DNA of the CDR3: TGTGCCAGCAGCGCCACAGGGGGCGCAGGCGAAAAACTGTTTTTT. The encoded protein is CASSATGGAGEKLFF.

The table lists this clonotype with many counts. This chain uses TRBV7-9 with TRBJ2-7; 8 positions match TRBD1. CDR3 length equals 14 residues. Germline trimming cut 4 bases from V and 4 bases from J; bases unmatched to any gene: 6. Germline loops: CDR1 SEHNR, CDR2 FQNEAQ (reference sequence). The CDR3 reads CASSSGTGIYEQYF. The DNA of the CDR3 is TGTGCCAGCAGCTCGGGGACAGGAATTTACGAGCAGTACTTC.